One sample yielded the 11 T cell receptor beta chains listed below, sequenced in a study of shared clonotypes between healthy human individuals. Clones were sequenced by immunoSEQ multiplex PCR, and TCRdb holds only the in-frame ones, with some missing. The data contain around 1,900,000 clones, approximately 92% of them singletons. Naive CD8 cells lacked CD45RO and underwent positive selection for CCR7, leaving out terminally differentiated effector memory CD45RA+ cells. The sequencing input was naive CD8+ T cells from PBMCs. The receptors were gathered from a man aged 18 to 35 in good health. Some clones in this sample may be carry-over from other donors' samples.

The chain combines TRBV10-3 with TRBJ2-7; D is undetermined. The CDR3 contains 11 residues. V was shortened by 3 bases and J by 7 bases, with 7 bases between the two germline ends. The germline gives CDR1 ENHRY, CDR2 SYGVKD. The CDR3 protein is CAISDYVEQYF. The CDR3 region has the DNA TGTGCCATCAGTGACTATGTAGAGCAGTACTTC.

The gene calls are TRBV5-1 and TRBJ2-7, with 8 bases identical to TRBD1. From germline, CDR1 is SGHRS and CDR2 YFSETQ. CDR3 length equals 14 residues. Losses at the gene ends were 7 bases for V and 3 bases for J; bases not matched to a gene: 9. CDR3 protein: CASAWGQASYEQYF. The CDR3 bases are TGCGCCAGCGCATGGGGACAGGCCAGCTACGAGCAGTACTTC.

V gene TRBV28 combines with J gene TRBJ2-1; TRBD2 agrees at 11 bases. This CDR3 has 15 residues. Germline V CDR1 and CDR2: MDHEN, SYDVKM. Trimming at V came to 5 bases and at J to 8 bases, leaving 8 bases not matched to a gene. CDR3 sequence reads: CASSVAGGGYDEQFF. The CDR3 DNA sequence: TGTGCCAGCAGTGTAGCGGGAGGGGGGTACGATGAGCAGTTCTTC.

V usage is TRBV11-2 and J usage is TRBJ2-7, with 11 bases fitting TRBD2. V lost 5 bases to trimming and J lost 5 bases; unmatched junction nucleotides: 8. The CDR3 totals 15 residues. From germline, CDR1 is SGHAT and CDR2 FQNNGV. CDR3 nucleotide sequence: TGTGCCAGCAGCCCCGATAGCGGGAGGGCGAACGAGCAGTACTTC. It encodes CASSPDSGRANEQYF.

The rearrangement joins TRBV28 to TRBJ1-2; D gene unclear. With 7 bases removed from V and 5 bases from J, the gap between germline ends came to 20 bases. CDR1 is MDHEN and CDR2 is SYDVKM in the germline V gene. CDR3 length: 15 residues. CDR3 amino acids: CASTSDPSLKYGYTF. The CDR3 DNA reads as TGTGCCAGCACTAGCGACCCGAGCCTAAAATATGGCTACACCTTC.

The CDR3 here is CASSPSVGLNTEAFF. The CDR3 nucleotides are TGTGCCAGCTCACCGTCGGTCGGGTTGAACACTGAAGCTTTCTTT. This chain joins TRBV18 and TRBJ1-1; no definite D call. CDR3 length: 15 residues. V gave up 3 bases and J gave up 0 bases, with 11 bases separating them. Germline CDR1 reads KGHSH; CDR2 reads LQKENI.

Points on this clone: This sample also contains other DNA sequences that code for the same CDR3. The rearrangement links TRBV19 to TRBJ2-7; 7 bases fit TRBD1. Trimming took 3 bases from V and 2 from J; bases not matched to a gene: 4. Germline values: CDR1 LNHDA, CDR2 SQIVND (reference sequence). The CDR3 loop spans 14 amino acids. CDR3 sequence (DNA): TGTGCCAGTAGTATGGGCCAGGGGGCCTACGAGCAGTACTTC. It specifies CASSMGQGAYEQYF.

The rearrangement joins TRBV7-9 to TRBJ2-2, with D unclear. This CDR3 has 13 residues. Trimming removed 7 bases from V and 1 base from J, with 7 bases in between. The germline V gene has CDR1 SEHNR and CDR2 FQNEAQ (reference sequence). The CDR3 DNA sequence: TGTGCCAGCATGGACGGGAACACCGGGGAGCTGTTTTTT. Its protein product is CASMDGNTGELFF.

This clone was picked up one time. This chain joins TRBV28 and TRBJ1-2, with a possible D match to TRBD1 (5 bases). The length of the CDR3 is 15 residues. V was pared by 5 bases and J by 4 bases, with 17 bases between. From germline, CDR1 is MDHEN and CDR2 SYDVKM. The CDR3 sequence: CASSKTGTLGYGYTF. CDR3 in DNA: TGTGCCAGCAGTAAAACCGGGACTCTAGGCTATGGCTACACCTTC.

V and J are TRBV5-8 and TRBJ2-7, with 15 bases identical to TRBD2. J was trimmed by 3 bases and V by 2 bases; bases with no gene match: 6. This CDR3 has 17 amino acids. Germline-derived CDR1 and CDR2 are SGHTS and YDEGEE. The CDR3 DNA is TGTGCCAGCAGCTTTGGTTGGACTAGCGGGAGGGGCTACGAGCAGTACTTC. It codes for CASSFGWTSGRGYEQYF. Combining the CDR3 with reference TRBV5-8 and TRBJ2-7 gives the whole variable domain EAGVTQSPTHLIKTRGQQATLRCSPISGHTSVYWYQQALGLGLQFLLWYDEGEERNRGNFPPRFSGRQFPNYSSELNVNALELEDSALYLCASSFGWTSGRGYEQYFGPGTRLTVT.

The V call is TRBV7-9, the J call TRBJ2-1; 7 nucleotides line up with TRBD2. V was clipped by 1 base and J by 7 bases; unmatched bases: 13. Germline CDR1 SEHNR, CDR2 FQNEAQ (reference sequence). This CDR3 has 17 residues. CDR3 coding DNA: TGTGCCAGCAGCTTAGGGGCCGAGGGACTAAGGGTTAATGAGCAGTTCTTC. Amino acids: CASSLGAEGLRVNEQFF.